The 7 T cell receptor beta chains below come from one sample, sequenced in a study of CD8 T cells in Susac syndrome (dated by TCRdb to the late 2010s). The library was obtained by the immunoSEQ multiplex PCR assay. RNA was extracted with the RNeasy kit and 0.5 to 1 ug was reverse transcribed using random hexamers. The public reads were reprocessed in TCRdb via fastp at Q25 and MiXCR, keeping in-frame beta chains. Under each unique CDR3 protein, matching rows form one entry showing the most common genes and DNA. This sample has over 100,000 distinct CDR3 sequences in its table, and less than 97% of those were observed once. The ten largest clones take up approximately 0.093% of the sample. Sample: CD4+ T cells from PBMCs. The origin of the receptors is a human donor in good health.

This clonotype was counted a single time. The gene calls are TRBV9 and TRBJ1-2; possible D gene TRBD1, 6 bases. Germline loops: CDR1 SGDLS, CDR2 YYNGEE. V shed 0 bases and J shed 1 base, with 10 bases lying between them. The length of the CDR3 is 15 residues. The CDR3 DNA reads as TGTGCCAGCAGCGTAGGACCACAGGGTAACTATGGCTACACCTTC. This codes for CASSVGPQGNYGYTF. The entire variable domain, with the rest obtained from reference TRBV9 and TRBJ1-2, is as follows: DSGVTQTPKHLITATGQRVTLRCSPRSGDLSVYWYQQSLDQGLQFLIQYYNGEERAKGNILERFSAQQFPDLHSELNLSSLELGDSALYFCASSVGPQGNYGYTFGSGTRLTVV.

The V gene is TRBV3-1, the J gene TRBJ2-1; D is unresolved. CDR1 and CDR2 (germline): LGHDT, YNNKEL (reference sequence). Trimming took off 2 bases at V and 8 bases at J, with 13 bases between the two ends. This CDR3 comprises 14 residues. The CDR3 bases are TGTGCCAGCAGCCAACTCATCCTGTTCTATGAGCAGTTCTTC. Translated: CASSQLILFYEQFF.

V is TRBV15 and J is TRBJ2-1, with TRBD2 matching 8 bases. Trimming removed 0 bases from V and 10 bases from J; junction bases left unmatched: 8. The CDR3 contains 15 residues. The germline gives CDR1 LNHNV, CDR2 YYDKDF (reference sequence). CDR3 sequence reads: CATSRDRGGPAEQFF. CDR3 sequence (DNA): TGTGCCACCAGCAGAGATCGGGGGGGGCCTGCCGAGCAGTTCTTC. Complete variable domain (other parts from reference TRBV15 and TRBJ2-1): DAMVIQNPRYQVTQFGKPVTLSCSQTLNHNVMYWYQQKSSQAPKLLFHYYDKDFNNEADTPDNFQSRRPNTSFCFLDIRSPGLGDTAMYLCATSRDRGGPAEQFFGPGTRLTVL.

The rearrangement links TRBV7-2 to TRBJ2-5, with TRBD1 matching over 8 bases. The CDR3 is 13 amino acids. V was clipped by 4 bases and J by 4 bases; unmatched bases: 2. Germline V gene lookup returns CDR1 SGHTA and CDR2 FQGNSA. CDR3 amino acids: CASSSDRGETQYF. The CDR3 DNA reads TGTGCCAGCAGCTCCGACAGGGGAGAGACCCAGTACTTC.

V and J are TRBV30 and TRBJ1-3; a possible D gene is TRBD1 (5 bases). The germline CDR1 and CDR2 sequences are GTSNPN and SVGIG (reference sequence). This CDR3 contains 17 residues. Between the trimmed V and J ends, which lost 0 bases and 0 bases, there was a span of 15 bases. CDR3: CAWSVFGTAISGNTIYF. The CDR3 DNA follows: TGTGCCTGGAGTGTGTTTGGGACCGCCATCTCTGGAAACACCATATATTTT.

The rearrangement uses TRBV12-3 or TRBV12-4 and TRBJ1-2, with D possibly being TRBD1 (6 bases). V was shortened by 7 bases and J by 6 bases, with 12 bases between the two germline ends. This CDR3 has 12 residues. The CDR3 loop reads CASTRGGNGYTF. CDR3 in DNA: TGTGCCAGCACCAGGGGAGGAAATGGCTACACCTTC.

J is TRBJ2-7 and V is TRBV6-5, with 7 bases that match TRBD1. The CDR3 length is 13 residues. V shed 6 bases, J shed 2 bases, and the junction held 4 bases outside the gene matches. CDR1 and CDR2 from the germline V gene are MNHEY and SVGAGI. For the CDR3, the DNA is TGTGCCAGCAGCCGCGGACAGGCCTACGAGCAGTACTTC. Its protein is CASSRGQAYEQYF.